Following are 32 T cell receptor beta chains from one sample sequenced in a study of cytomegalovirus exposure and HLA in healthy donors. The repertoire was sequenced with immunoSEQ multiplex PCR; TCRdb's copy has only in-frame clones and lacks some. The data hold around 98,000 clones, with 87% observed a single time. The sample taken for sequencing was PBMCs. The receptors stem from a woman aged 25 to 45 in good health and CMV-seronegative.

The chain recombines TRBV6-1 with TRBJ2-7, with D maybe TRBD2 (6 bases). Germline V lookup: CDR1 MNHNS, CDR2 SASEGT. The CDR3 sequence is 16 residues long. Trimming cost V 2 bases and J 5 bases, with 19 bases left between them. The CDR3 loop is CASSEMNPGWGDEQYF. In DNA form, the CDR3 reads TGTGCCAGCAGTGAAATGAACCCGGGTTGGGGGGACGAGCAGTACTTC.

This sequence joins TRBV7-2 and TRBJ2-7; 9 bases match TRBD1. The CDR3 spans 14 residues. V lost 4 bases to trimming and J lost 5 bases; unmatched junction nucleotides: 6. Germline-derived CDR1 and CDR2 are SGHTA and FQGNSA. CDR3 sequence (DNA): TGTGCCAGCAGCTCCCTACAGGGGGCCAACGAGCAGTACTTC. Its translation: CASSSLQGANEQYF. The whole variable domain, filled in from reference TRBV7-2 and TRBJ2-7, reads GAGVSQSPSNKVTEKGKDVELRCDPISGHTALYWYRQSLGQGLEFLIYFQGNSAPDKSGLPSDRFSAERTGGSVSTLTIQRTQQEDSAVYLCASSSLQGANEQYFGPGTRLTVT.

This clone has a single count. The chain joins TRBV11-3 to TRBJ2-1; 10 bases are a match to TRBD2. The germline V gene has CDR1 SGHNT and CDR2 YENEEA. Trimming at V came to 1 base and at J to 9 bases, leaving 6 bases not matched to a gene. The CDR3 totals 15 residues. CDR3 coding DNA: TGTGCCAGCAGCTTAGCTAGCGGGAGTACTGTTGAGCAGTTCTTC. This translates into CASSLASGSTVEQFF.

DNA for the CDR3: TGTGCCAGCTTAAGGGGATGGGACTATGGCTACACCTTC. Translated, it gives CASLRGWDYGYTF. The chain couples TRBV25-1 to TRBJ1-2, with D possibly TRBD1 on 5 matching bases. This CDR3 has 13 amino acids. V gave up 8 bases and J gave up 3 bases, with 13 bases separating them. Germline-derived CDR1 and CDR2 are MGHDK and SYGVNS.

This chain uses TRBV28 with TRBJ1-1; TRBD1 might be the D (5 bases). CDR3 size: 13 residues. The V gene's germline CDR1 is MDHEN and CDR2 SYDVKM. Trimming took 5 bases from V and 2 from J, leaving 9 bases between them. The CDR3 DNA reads TGTGCCAGCAGTGTCCAGGGTAACACTGAAGCTTTCTTT. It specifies CASSVQGNTEAFF.

CDR3 amino acids: CASSEAPGLGYTF. CDR3 in DNA: TGTGCCAGCAGTGAAGCTCCGGGATTGGGCTACACCTTC. The rearrangement uses TRBV6-1 and TRBJ1-2; D is unclear. CDR1 is MNHNS, CDR2 SASEGT, per germline. The CDR3 totals 13 residues. Trimming took 0 bases from V and 8 from J, leaving 10 bases between them.

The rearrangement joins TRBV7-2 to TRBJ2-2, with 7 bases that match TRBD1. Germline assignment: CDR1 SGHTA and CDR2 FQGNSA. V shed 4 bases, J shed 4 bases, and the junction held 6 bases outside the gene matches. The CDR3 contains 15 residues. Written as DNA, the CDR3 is TGTGCCAGCAGCTCAATGAACAGGGGCACCGGGGAGCTGTTTTTT. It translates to CASSSMNRGTGELFF.

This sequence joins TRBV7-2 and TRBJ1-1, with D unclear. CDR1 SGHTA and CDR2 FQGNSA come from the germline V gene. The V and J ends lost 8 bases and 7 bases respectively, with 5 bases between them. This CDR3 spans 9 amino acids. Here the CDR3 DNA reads TGTGCCAGCTCTTATGAAGCTTTCTTT. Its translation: CASSYEAFF.

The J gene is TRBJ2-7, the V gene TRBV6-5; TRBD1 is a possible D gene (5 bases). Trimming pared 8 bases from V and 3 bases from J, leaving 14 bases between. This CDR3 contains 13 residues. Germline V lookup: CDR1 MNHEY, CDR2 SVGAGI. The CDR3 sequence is CASLEQDNYEQYF. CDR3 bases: TGTGCCAGCCTGGAACAGGACAACTACGAGCAGTACTTC.

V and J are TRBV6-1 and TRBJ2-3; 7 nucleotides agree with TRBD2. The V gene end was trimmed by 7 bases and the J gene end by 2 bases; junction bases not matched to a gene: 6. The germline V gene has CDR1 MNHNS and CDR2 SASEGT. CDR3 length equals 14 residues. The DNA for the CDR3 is TGTGCCAGCACCCTAGCGGACCCCACAGATACGCAGTATTTT. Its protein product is CASTLADPTDTQYF.

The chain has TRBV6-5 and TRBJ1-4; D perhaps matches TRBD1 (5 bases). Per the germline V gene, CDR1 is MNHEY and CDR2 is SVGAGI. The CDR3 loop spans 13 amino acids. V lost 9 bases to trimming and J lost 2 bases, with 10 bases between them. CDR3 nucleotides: TGTGCCAGTCAGGGTACGACTAATGAAAAACTGTTTTTT. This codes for CASQGTTNEKLFF.

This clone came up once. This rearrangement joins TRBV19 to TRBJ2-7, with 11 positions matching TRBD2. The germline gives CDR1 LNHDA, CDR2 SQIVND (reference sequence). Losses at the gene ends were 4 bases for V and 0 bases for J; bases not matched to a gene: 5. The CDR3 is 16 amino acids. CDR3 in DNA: TGTGCCAGTAGTAACATAGCGGGAGGGTTCTCCTACGAGCAGTACTTC. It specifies CASSNIAGGFSYEQYF.

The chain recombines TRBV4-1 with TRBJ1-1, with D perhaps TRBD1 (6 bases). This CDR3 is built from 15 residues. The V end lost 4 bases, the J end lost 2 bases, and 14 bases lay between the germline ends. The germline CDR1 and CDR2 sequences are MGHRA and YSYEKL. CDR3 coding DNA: TGCGCCAGCAGCCGTCCGGACAGATACAACACTGAAGCTTTCTTT. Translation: CASSRPDRYNTEAFF.

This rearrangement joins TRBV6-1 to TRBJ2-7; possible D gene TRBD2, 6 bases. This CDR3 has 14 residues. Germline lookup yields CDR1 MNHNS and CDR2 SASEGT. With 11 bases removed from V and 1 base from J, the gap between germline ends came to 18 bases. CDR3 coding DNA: TGTGCCGCCAACGCCGGGGGATATTCCTACGAGCAGTACTTC. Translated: CAANAGGYSYEQYF.

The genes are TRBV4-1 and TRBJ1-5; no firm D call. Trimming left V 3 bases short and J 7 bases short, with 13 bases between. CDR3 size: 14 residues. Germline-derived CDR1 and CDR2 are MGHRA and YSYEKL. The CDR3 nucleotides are TGCGCCAGCAGCCACCTCGCTGGAGGCCAGCCCCAGCATTTT. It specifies CASSHLAGGQPQHF.

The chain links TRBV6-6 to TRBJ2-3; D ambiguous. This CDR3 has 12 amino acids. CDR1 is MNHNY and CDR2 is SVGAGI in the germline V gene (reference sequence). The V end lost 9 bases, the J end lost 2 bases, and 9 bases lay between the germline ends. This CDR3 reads CASYDFTDTQYF. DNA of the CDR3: TGTGCCAGTTATGACTTCACAGATACGCAGTATTTT.

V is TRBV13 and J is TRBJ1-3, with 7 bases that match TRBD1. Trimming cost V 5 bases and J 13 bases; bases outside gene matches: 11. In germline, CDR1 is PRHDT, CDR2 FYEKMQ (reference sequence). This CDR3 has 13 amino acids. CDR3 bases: TGTGCCAGCAGCGAAGGGGGCCTCCTGGGGATATATTTT. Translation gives CASSEGGLLGIYF.

For the CDR3, the DNA is TGCAGCGTTGGGACAGGGCCCAATGAGCAGTTCTTC. Translating gives CSVGTGPNEQFF. The V gene is TRBV29-1, the J gene TRBJ2-1; 8 nucleotides agree with TRBD1. V shed 4 bases, J shed 6 bases, and the junction held 2 bases outside the gene matches. The germline V gene has CDR1 SQVTM and CDR2 ANQGSEA. The CDR3 has 12 residues.

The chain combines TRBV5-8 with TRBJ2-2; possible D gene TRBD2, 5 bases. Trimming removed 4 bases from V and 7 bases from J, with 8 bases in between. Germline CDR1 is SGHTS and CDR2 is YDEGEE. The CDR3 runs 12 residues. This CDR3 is CASSPGSGELFF. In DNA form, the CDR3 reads TGTGCCAGCAGCCCGGGGAGCGGGGAGCTGTTTTTT.

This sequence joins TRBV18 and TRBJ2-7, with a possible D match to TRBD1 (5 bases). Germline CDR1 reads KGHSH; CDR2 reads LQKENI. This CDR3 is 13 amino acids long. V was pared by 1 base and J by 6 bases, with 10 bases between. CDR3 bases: TGTGCCAGCTCACCACGTTCGACAGCCGAGCAGTACTTC. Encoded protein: CASSPRSTAEQYF. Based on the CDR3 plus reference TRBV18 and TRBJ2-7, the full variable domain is NAGVMQNPRHLVRRRGQEARLRCSPMKGHSHVYWYRQLPEEGLKFMVYLQKENIIDESGMPKERFSAEFPKEGPSILRIQQVVRGDSAAYFCASSPRSTAEQYFGPGTRLTVT.

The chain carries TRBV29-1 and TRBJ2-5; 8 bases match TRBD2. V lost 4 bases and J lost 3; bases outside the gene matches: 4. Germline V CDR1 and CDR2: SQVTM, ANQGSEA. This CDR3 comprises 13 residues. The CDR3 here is CSVGLLAEETQYF. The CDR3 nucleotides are TGCAGCGTTGGCTTACTAGCGGAAGAGACCCAGTACTTC.

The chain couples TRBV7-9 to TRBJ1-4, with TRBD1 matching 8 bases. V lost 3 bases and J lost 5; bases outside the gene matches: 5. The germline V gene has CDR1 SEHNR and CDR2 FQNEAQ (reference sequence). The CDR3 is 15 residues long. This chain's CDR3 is CASSFGQGLNEKLFF. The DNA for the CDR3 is TGTGCCAGCAGCTTCGGACAGGGCTTAAATGAAAAACTGTTTTTT.

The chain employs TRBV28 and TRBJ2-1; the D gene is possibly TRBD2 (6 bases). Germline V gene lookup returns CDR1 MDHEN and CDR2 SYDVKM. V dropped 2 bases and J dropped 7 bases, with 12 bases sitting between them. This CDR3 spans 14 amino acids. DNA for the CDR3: TGTGCCAGCAGTTTAACGGGAGAGCGGAATGAGCAGTTCTTC. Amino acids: CASSLTGERNEQFF. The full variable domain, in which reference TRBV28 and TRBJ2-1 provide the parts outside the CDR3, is DVKVTQSSRYLVKRTGEKVFLECVQDMDHENMFWYRQDPGLGLRLIYFSYDVKMKEKGDIPEGYSVSREKKERFSLILESASTNQTSMYLCASSLTGERNEQFFGPGTRLTVL.

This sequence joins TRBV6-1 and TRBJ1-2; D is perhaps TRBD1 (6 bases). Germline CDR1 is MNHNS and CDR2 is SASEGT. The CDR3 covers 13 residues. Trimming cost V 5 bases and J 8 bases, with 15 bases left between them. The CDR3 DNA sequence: TGTGCCAGCAGTCTCAGGGGTCTGGGAGGCTACACCTTC. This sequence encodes CASSLRGLGGYTF.

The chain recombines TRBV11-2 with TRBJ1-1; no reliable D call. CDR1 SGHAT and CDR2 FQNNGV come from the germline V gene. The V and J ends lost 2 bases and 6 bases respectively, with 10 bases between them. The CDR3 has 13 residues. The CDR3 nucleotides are TGTGCCAGCAGCTTAACATCTCCCCCTGAAGCTTTCTTT. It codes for CASSLTSPPEAFF.

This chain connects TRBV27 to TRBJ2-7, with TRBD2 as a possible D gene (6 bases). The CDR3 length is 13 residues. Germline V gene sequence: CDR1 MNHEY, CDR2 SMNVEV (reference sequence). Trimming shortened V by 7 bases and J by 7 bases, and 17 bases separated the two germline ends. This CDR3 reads CASTMGGSPEQYF. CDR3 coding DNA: TGTGCCAGCACCATGGGGGGATCCCCGGAGCAGTACTTC.

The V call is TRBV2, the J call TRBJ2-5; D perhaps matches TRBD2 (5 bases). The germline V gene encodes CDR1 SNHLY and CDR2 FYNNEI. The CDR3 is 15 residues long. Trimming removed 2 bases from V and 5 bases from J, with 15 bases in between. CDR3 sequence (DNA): TGTGCCAGCAGTGAAAGGAACATCGAGGGCGAGACCCAGTACTTC. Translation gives CASSERNIEGETQYF. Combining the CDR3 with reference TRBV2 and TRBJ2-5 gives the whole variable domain EPEVTQTPSHQVTQMGQEVILRCVPISNHLYFYWYRQILGQKVEFLVSFYNNEISEKSEIFDDQFSVERPDGSNFTLKIRSTKLEDSAMYFCASSERNIEGETQYFGPGTRLLVL.

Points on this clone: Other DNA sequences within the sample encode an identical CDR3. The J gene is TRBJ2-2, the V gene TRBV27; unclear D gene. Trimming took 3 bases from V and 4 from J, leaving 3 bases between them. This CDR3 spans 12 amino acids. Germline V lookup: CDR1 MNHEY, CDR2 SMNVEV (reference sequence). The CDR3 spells CASSFRTGELFF. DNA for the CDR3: TGTGCCAGCAGTTTCCGCACCGGGGAGCTGTTTTTT.

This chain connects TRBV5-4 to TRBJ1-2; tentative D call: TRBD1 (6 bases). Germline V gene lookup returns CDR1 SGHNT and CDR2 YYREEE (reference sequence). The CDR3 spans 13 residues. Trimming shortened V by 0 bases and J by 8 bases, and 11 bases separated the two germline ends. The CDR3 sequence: CASSLDRVGGYTF. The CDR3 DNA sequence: TGTGCCAGCAGCTTGGACAGGGTTGGAGGCTACACCTTC. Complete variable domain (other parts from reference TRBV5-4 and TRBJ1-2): ETGVTQSPTHLIKTRGQQVTLRCSSQSGHNTVSWYQQALGQGPQFIFQYYREEENGRGNFPPRFSGLQFPNYSSELNVNALELDDSALYLCASSLDRVGGYTFGSGTRLTVV.

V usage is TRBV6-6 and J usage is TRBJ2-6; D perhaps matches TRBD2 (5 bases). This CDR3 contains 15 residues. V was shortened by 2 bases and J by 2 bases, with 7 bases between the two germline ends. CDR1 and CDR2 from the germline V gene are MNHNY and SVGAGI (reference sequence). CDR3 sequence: CASSYVGAGANVLTF. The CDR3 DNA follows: TGTGCCAGCAGTTACGTGGGAGCTGGGGCCAACGTCCTGACTTTC.

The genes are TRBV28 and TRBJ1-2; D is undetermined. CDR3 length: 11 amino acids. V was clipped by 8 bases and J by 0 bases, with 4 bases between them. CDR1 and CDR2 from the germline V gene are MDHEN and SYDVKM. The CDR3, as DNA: TGTGCCAGCGGAGCTAACTATGGCTACACCTTC. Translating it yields CASGANYGYTF.

The CDR3 loop is CASSPREGTSGEETQYF. In nucleotides, the CDR3 is TGCGCCAGCAGCCCGCGAGAGGGAACTAGCGGGGAGGAGACCCAGTACTTC. The V call is TRBV4-1, the J call TRBJ2-5, with TRBD2 identical over 10 bases. The CDR3 is made up of 17 amino acids. Germline values: CDR1 MGHRA, CDR2 YSYEKL. Unmatched junction bases numbered 13, after V lost 4 bases and J lost 5 bases.